A selection of T cell receptor beta chains follows, all from one sample in a study of shared clonotypes between healthy human individuals. This table comes from immunoSEQ multiplex PCR, and its TCRdb copy is limited to in-frame clones, with some not included. The sample carries hundreds of thousands of clones, around 96% recorded once. Sequenced input: memory CD8+ T cells sorted from blood. All receptors derive from a man in his thirties or forties in good health. The CDR3 runs from the conserved cysteine through the conserved F or W. The order of the fields is clone size, V gene, J gene, CDR3 protein. A row's size may be missing; if present it is once, few, many or a size class.

clone_size: NA; v_call: TRBV29-1; j_call: TRBJ1-1; cdr3_aa: CSVEDLWNTEAFF
clone_size: once; v_call: TRBV28; j_call: TRBJ1-4; cdr3_aa: CASSQQPSNEKLFF
clone_size: NA; v_call: TRBV5-8; j_call: TRBJ2-7; cdr3_aa: CASSLAGFKSNYYEQYF
clone_size: NA; v_call: TRBV6-5; j_call: TRBJ2-3; cdr3_aa: CASSYGGVGTDTQYF
clone_size: NA; v_call: TRBV5-1; j_call: TRBJ2-7; cdr3_aa: CASSLYVTGSSYEQYF
clone_size: NA; v_call: TRBV10-1; j_call: TRBJ2-3; cdr3_aa: CASRAGGVADTQYF
clone_size: NA; v_call: TRBV5-4; j_call: TRBJ2-3; cdr3_aa: CASSLAGATDTQYF
clone_size: NA; v_call: TRBV27; j_call: TRBJ2-7; cdr3_aa: CASSSTGAGVNEQYF
clone_size: NA; v_call: TRBV28; j_call: TRBJ1-4; cdr3_aa: CASKGEEKLFF
clone_size: few; v_call: TRBV28; j_call: TRBJ2-6; cdr3_aa: CARGSTGHTGANVLTF